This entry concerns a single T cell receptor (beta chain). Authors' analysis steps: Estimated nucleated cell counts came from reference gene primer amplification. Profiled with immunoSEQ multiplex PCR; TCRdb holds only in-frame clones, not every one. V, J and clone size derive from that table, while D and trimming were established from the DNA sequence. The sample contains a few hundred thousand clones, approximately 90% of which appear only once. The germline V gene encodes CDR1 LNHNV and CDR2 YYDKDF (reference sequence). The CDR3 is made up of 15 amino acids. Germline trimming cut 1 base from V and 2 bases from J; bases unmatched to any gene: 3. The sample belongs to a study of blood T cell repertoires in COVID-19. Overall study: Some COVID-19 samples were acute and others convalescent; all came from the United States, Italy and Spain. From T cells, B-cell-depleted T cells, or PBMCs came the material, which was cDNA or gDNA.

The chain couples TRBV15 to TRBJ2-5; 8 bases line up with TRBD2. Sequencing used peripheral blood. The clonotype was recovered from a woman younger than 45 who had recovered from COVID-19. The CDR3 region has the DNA TGTGCCACCAGCAGAGGAATAGCGGGGCAAGAGACCCAGTACTTC. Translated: CATSRGIAGQETQYF. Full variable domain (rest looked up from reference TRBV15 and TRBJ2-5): DAMVIQNPRYQVTQFGKPVTLSCSQTLNHNVMYWYQQKSSQAPKLLFHYYDKDFNNEADTPDNFQSRRPNTSFCFLDIRSPGLGDTAMYLCATSRGIAGQETQYFGPGTRLLVL.